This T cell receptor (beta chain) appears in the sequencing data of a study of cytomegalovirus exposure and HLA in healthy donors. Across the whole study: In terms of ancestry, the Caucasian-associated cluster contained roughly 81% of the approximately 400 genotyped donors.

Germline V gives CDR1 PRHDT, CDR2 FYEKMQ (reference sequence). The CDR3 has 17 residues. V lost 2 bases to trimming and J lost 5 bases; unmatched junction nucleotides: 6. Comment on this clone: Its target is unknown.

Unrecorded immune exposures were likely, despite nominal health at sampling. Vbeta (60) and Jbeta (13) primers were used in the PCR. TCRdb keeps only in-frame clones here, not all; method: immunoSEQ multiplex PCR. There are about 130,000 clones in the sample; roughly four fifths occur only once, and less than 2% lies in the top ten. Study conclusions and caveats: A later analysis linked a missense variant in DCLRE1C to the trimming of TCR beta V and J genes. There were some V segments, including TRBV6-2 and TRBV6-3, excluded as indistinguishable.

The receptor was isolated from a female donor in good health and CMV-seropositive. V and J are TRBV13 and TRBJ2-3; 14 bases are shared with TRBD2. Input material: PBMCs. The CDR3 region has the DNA TGTGCCAGCAGCTTACCGGGACTAGCGGGAGCCAGAGATACGCAGTATTTT. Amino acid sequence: CASSLPGLAGARDTQYF.